This entry is about one T cell receptor beta chain. What it recognizes is unknown. CD45RO-negative, CCR7-selected cells formed the naive CD8 fraction, which excluded terminally differentiated effector memory CD45RA+ cells. This was a deep-level run. Sequenced by immunoSEQ multiplex PCR; TCRdb stores in-frame clones only, minus some. The repertoire holds 2 million to 2.5 million clones, with more than 85% as singletons. The sample belongs to a study of shared clonotypes between healthy human individuals. On the study more broadly: A donor's plate count was three for CD4 naive and three for CD4 memory; CD8 naive had two and CD8 memory one. Study observations and caveats: Sequencing depth was expected to influence donor clonotype sharing. Memory subsets had estimated richness that was generally smaller than that of naive subsets.

V trimming: 4 bases; J trimming: 7 bases; junction bases outside the gene matches: 8. The CDR3 covers 15 residues. Germline V gives CDR1 LGHNA, CDR2 YSLEER. Sequencing was performed on naive CD8+ T cells from PBMCs. The chain is built from TRBV4-3 and TRBJ2-7; 12 nucleotides align to TRBD2. The clonotype originates from a man aged 18-30 years in good health. Some clones in this sample may be carry-over from other donors' samples. The CDR3 DNA follows: TGCGCCAGCAGCCCTAGACTAGCGGGAGTGGGAGAGCAGTACTTC. This translates into CASSPRLAGVGEQYF.